A single TCR beta chain is shown here with its context. Its antigen is unidentified. This sample stems from a study of vaccination effects on CD4 cells after COVID-19. Antigen-specific CD4+ T cells were expanded with viral peptide pools in the ViraFEST assay before sequencing. Following a roughly 11-day culture, CD4+ T cells were purified. Nobody among the vaccine recipients had prior SARS-CoV-2 infection (nucleocapsid antibodies were negative). Libraries were prepared by immunoSEQ multiplex PCR; TCRdb keeps only in-frame clonotypes and omits some of them. The repertoire has under 75,000 clones, 80% of them found once; the top ten carry approximately 12%. Source: CD4+ T cells from PBMCs cultured with SARS-CoV-2 spike peptides, taken before COVID-19 vaccination. The receptor's source is a human donor who received a COVID-19 vaccine.

The CDR3 nucleotides are TGCGCCAGCAGCCAAGGGGGGCCCTCTACGAATACGCAGTATTTT. Translation gives CASSQGGPSTNTQYF. This chain uses TRBV4-3 with TRBJ2-3; tentatively, D is TRBD1 (6 bases). The CDR3 consists of 15 residues. The V and J ends lost 1 base and 7 bases respectively, with 15 bases between them. Germline-derived CDR1 and CDR2 are LGHNA and YSLEER.